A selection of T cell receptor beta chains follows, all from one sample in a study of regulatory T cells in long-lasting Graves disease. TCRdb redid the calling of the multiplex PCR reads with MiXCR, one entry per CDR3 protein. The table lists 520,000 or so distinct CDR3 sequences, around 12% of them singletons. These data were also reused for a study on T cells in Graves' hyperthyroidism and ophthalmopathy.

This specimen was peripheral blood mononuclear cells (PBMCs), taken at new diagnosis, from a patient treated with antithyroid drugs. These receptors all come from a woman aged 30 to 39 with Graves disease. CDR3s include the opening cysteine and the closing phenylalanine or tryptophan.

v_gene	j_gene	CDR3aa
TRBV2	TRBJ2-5	CASSFNRKETQYF
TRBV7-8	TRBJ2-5	CASSLAGGTGVETQYF
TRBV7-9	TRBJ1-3	CASSPPPGRGNTIYF
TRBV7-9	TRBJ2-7	CASTQVVAEPRQYF
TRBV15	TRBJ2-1	CATSRGLGPLGNNEQFF
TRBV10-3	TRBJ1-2	CAISGDRVNYGYTF
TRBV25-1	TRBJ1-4	CASSDVEGGMIGHEKLFF
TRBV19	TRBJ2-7	CASSIDRGRYEQYF
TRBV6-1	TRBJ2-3	CAGTDRATDTQYF
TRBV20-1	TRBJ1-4	CSARQGSGGEKLFF
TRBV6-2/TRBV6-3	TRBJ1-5	CASSFRGRRPSNQPQHF
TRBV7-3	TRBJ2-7	CASSSGLGSRQQYF
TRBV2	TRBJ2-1	CATLLAGESNEQFF
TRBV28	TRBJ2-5	CASSSDTLQETQYF
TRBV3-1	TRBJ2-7	CASRPSGTAYEQYF
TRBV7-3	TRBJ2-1	CASSHTGRNEQFF
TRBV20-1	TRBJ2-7	CSAPVVGGLAYEQYF
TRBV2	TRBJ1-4	CASRGEGEKLFF
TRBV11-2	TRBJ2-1	CASSSLIDLGQFF
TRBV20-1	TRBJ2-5	CSARSGLETQYF
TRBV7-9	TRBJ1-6	CASSFRPSNSPLHF
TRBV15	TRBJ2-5	CATSRDHLETQYF
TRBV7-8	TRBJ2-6	CASNLGVVGANVLTF
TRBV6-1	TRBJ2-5	CASSTLGETQYF
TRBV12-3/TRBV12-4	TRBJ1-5	CASHIQGSNQPQHF
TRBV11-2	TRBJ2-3	CASSSGLEPTDTQYF
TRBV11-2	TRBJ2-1	CASRDSGGPYNEQFF
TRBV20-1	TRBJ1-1	CSARSTMNTEAFF
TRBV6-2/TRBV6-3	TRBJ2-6	CASSRDRGRGANVLTF
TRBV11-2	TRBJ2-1	CASSSSGGRVYSEQFF
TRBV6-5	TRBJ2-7	CASSYGLAGGGEQYF
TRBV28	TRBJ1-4	CASSLAGQGSTNEKLFF
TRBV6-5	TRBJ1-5	CASSYWGRSNQPQHF